This T cell receptor beta chain was captured by sequencing in a study of beta chain features in type 1 diabetes. Overall study results and limits: In every one of the four CD4+ subsets, TCRB CDR3s were moderately but significantly shorter in Type 1 diabetes patients.

The authors reverse transcribed all of the isolated RNA, so sequencing captured expressed TCRB transcripts. Data came from immunoSEQ multiplex PCR; TCRdb stores just in-frame clones and leaves some out. In the table there are 500,000 to 650,000 clones, roughly 12% of which are singletons. The germline gives CDR1 SGHRS, CDR2 YFSETQ. V was clipped by 0 bases and J by 10 bases; unmatched bases: 3. This CDR3 is 14 amino acids long. Comment on this clone: No antigen is known for it. Other DNA sequences from this sample encode an identical CDR3 as well.

The chain links TRBV5-1 to TRBJ1-6, with 8 nucleotides matching TRBD1. The TCR comes from a young man with type 1 diabetes. The specimen was naive CD4+ T cells from blood. This CDR3 is CASSLDRGSSPLHF. The CDR3 DNA follows: TGCGCCAGCAGCTTGGACAGGGGGAGCTCACCCCTCCACTTT.